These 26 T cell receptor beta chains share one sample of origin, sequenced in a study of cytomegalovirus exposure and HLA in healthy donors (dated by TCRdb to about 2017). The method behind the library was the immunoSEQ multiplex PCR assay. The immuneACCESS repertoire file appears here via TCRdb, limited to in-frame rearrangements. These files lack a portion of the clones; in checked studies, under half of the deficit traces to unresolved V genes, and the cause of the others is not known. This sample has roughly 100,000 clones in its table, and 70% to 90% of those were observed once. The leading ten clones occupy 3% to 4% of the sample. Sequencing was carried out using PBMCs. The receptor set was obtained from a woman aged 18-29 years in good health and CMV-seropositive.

The CDR3 region has the DNA TGTGCCAGCAGTTACAGGGGGGGTACGCAGTATTTT. Its translation: CASSYRGGTQYF. The rearrangement joins TRBV28 to TRBJ2-3, with TRBD1 as a possible D gene (8 bases). The CDR3 has 12 residues. Germline V CDR1 and CDR2: MDHEN, SYDVKM. Trimming left V 4 bases short and J 8 bases short, with 10 bases between.

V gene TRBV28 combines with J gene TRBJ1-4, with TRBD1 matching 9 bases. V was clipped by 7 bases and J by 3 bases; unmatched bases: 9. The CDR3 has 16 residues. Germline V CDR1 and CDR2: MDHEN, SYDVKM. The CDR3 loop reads CASTIQGAGSNEKLFF. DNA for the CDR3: TGTGCCAGCACGATACAGGGGGCTGGGTCTAATGAAAAACTGTTTTTT.

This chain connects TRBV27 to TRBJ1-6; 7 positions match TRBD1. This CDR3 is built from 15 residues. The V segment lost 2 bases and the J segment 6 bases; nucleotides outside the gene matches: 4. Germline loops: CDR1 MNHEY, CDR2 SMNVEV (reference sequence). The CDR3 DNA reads TGTGCCAGCAGTTTAGAGGGGGCGGGTAATTCACCCCTCCACTTT. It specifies CASSLEGAGNSPLHF.

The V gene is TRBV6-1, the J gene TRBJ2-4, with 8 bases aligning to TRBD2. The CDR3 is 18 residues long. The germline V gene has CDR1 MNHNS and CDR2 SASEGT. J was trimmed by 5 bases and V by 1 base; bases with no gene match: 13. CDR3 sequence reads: CASSEVGGSGGRENIQYF. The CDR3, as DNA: TGTGCCAGCAGTGAAGTAGGGGGGAGCGGGGGCCGGGAAAACATTCAGTACTTC.

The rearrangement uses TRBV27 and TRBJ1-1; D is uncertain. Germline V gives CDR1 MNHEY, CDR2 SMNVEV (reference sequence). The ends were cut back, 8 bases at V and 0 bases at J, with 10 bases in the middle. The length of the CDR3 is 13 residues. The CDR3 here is CASHTLMNTEAFF. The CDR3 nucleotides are TGTGCCAGCCATACTTTGATGAACACTGAAGCTTTCTTT.

The CDR3 DNA is TGTGCCAGCAGTTTCGGGGTTCAGCCCCAGCATTTT. This encodes CASSFGVQPQHF. The V call is TRBV28, the J call TRBJ1-5; D is ambiguous. Trimming removed 3 bases at V and 6 bases at J, with 6 bases between. Germline V CDR1 and CDR2: MDHEN, SYDVKM. The CDR3 length is 12 residues.

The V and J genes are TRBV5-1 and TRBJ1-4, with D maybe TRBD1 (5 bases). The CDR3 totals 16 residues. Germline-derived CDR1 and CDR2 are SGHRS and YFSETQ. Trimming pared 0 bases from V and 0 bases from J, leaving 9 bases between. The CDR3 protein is CASSLGGRTTNEKLFF. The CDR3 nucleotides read TGCGCCAGCAGCTTGGGGGGCAGAACAACTAATGAAAAACTGTTTTTT.

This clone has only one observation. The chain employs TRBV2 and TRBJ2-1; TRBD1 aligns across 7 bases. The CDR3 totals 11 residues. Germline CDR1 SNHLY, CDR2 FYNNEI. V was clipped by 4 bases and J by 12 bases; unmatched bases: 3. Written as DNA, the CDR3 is TGTGCCAGCAGTGTCCGGGACAGGCAGTTCTTC. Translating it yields CASSVRDRQFF.

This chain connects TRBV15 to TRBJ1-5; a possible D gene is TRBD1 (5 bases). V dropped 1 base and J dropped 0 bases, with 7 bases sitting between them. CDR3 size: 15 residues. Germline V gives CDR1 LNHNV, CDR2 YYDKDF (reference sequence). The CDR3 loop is CATSRAGDSNQPQHF. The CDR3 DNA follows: TGTGCCACCAGCAGAGCGGGGGATAGCAATCAGCCCCAGCATTTT.

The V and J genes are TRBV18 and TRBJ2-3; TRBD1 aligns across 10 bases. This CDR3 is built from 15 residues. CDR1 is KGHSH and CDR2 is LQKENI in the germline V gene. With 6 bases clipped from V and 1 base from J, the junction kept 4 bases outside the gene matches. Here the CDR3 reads CASSPGTGGTDTQYF. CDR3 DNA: TGTGCCAGCTCTCCCGGGACAGGGGGCACAGATACGCAGTATTTT.

This CDR3 is CASSIGRTSGGSDTQYF. The DNA of the CDR3 is TGTGCCAGTAGTATAGGTAGAACCAGCGGGGGGTCAGATACGCAGTATTTT. The V call is TRBV19, the J call TRBJ2-3; TRBD2 agrees at 9 bases. The germline V gene has CDR1 LNHDA and CDR2 SQIVND (reference sequence). This CDR3 spans 17 amino acids. The V and J ends lost 1 base and 4 bases, in that order; junction bases with no gene match: 9.

CDR3 loop: CASSQWSVPTRTYEQYF. CDR3 nucleotide sequence: TGCGCCAGCAGCCAATGGTCTGTTCCCACCAGAACCTACGAGCAGTACTTC. The V and J genes are TRBV4-1 and TRBJ2-7; D gene ambiguous. Germline CDR1 reads MGHRA; CDR2 reads YSYEKL. The V end lost 2 bases, the J end lost 2 bases, and 19 bases lay between the germline ends. The CDR3 has 17 amino acids.

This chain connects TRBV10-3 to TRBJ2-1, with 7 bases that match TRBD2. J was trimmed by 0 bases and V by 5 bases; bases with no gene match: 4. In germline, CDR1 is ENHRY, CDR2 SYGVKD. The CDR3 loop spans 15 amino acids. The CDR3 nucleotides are TGTGCCATCAGTACCGGGGGGAGCTCCTACAATGAGCAGTTCTTC. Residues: CAISTGGSSYNEQFF.

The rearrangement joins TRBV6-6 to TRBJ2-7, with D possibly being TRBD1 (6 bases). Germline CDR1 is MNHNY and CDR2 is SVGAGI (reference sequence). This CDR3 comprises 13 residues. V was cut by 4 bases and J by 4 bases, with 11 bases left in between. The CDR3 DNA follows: TGTGCCAGCAGTTCGTCTCAGGGGTACGAGCAGTACTTC. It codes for CASSSSQGYEQYF.

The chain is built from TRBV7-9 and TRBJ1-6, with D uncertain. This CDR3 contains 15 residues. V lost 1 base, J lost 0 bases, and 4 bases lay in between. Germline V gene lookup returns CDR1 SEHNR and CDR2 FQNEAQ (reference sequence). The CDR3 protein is CASSLDGSYNSPLHF. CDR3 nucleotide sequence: TGTGCCAGCAGCTTAGACGGCTCCTATAATTCACCCCTCCACTTT.

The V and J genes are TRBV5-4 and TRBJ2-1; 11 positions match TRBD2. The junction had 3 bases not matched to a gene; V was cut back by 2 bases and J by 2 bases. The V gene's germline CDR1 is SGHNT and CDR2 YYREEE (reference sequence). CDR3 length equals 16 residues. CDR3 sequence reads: CASSFGGLAAYNEQFF. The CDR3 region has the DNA TGTGCCAGCAGCTTCGGGGGACTAGCGGCCTACAATGAGCAGTTCTTC.

DNA of the CDR3: TGTGCCAGCAGAGGGGTGTGGGCCACTGAAGCTTTCTTT. Amino acids: CASRGVWATEAFF. The rearrangement links TRBV6-1 to TRBJ1-1; tentative D call: TRBD1 (5 bases). V gave up 6 bases and J gave up 4 bases, with 12 bases separating them. The CDR3 has 13 residues. Per germline, CDR1 MNHNS and CDR2 SASEGT.

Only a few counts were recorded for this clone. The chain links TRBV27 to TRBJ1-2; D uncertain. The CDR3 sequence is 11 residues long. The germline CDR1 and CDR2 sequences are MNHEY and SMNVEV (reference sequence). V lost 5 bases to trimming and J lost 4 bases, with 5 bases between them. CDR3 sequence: CASSNFYGYTF. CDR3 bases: TGTGCCAGCAGTAACTTCTATGGCTACACCTTC.

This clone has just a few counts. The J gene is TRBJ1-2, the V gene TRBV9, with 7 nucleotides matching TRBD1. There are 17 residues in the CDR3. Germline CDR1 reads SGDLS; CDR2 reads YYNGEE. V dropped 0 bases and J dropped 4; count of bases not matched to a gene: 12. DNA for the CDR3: TGTGCCAGCAGCGTAGGAGGGGCCAGACAGGGAACCTATGGCTACACCTTC. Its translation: CASSVGGARQGTYGYTF.

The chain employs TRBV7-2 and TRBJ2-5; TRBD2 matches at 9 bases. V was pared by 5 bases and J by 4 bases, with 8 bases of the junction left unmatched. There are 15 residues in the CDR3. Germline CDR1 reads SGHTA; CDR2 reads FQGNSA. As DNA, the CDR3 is TGTGCCAGCAGCCGAGGCTCTAGCGGGGCAGAGACCCAGTACTTC. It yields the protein CASSRGSSGAETQYF.

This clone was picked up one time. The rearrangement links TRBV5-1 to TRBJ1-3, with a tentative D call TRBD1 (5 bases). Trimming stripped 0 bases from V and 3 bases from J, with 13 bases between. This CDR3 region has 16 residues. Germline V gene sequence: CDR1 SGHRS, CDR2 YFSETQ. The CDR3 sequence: CASSLAAGLGGNTIYF. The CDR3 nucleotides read TGCGCCAGCAGCTTGGCCGCGGGGCTGGGTGGAAACACCATATATTTT.

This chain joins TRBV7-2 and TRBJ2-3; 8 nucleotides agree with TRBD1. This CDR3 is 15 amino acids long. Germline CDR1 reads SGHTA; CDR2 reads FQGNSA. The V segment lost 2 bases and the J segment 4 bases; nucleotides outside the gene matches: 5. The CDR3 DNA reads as TGTGCCAGCAGCTTACAGGGGGCGAATGCAGATACGCAGTATTTT. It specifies CASSLQGANADTQYF.

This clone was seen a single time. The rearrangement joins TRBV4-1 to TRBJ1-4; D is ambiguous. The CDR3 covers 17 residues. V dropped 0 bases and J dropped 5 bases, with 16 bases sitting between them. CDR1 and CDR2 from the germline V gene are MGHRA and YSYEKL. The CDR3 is CASSQDGGRSGNEKLFF. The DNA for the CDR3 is TGCGCCAGCAGCCAAGACGGAGGGCGGAGTGGGAATGAAAAACTGTTTTTT.

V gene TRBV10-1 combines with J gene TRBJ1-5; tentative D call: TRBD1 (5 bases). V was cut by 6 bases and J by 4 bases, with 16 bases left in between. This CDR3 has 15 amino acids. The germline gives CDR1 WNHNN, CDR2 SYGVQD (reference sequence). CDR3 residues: CASRFSRQGNQPQHF. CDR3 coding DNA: TGCGCCAGCAGATTTAGTCGGCAGGGTAATCAGCCCCAGCATTTT.

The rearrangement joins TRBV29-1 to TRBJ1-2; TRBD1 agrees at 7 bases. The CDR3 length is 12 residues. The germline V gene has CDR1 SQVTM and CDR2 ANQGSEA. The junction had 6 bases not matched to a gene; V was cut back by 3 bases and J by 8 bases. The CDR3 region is CSVDFQGGGYTF. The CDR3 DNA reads TGCAGCGTTGACTTTCAGGGGGGAGGCTACACCTTC. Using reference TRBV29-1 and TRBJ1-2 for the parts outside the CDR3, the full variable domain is SAVISQKPSRDICQRGTSLTIQCQVDSQVTMMFWYRQQPGQSLTLIATANQGSEATYESGFVIDKFPISRPNLTFSTLTVSNMSPEDSSIYLCSVDFQGGGYTFGSGTRLTVV.

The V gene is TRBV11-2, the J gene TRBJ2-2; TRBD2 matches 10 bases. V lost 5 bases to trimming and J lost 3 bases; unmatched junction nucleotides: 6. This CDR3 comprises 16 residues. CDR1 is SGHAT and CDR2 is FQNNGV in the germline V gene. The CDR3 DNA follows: TGTGCCAGCAGCCAGTGGCTAGCGGGAGACACCGGGGAGCTGTTTTTT. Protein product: CASSQWLAGDTGELFF.